This T cell receptor beta chain was profiled in a study of T-cell reconstitution after alpha-beta-depleted transplantation in children. Preparation of the TCRbeta library used unique molecular identifiers. Using its own MiXCR run on the PCR reads, TCRdb lists one record per CDR3 protein. The data contain roughly 220,000 distinct CDR3 sequences, approximately 12% of them singletons. This clonotype was counted ten times or more. The sequencing here drew on PBMCs from the stem cell graft donor, taken from the stem cell graft. This clonotype was sampled from a human donor who donated a stem cell graft to a child with acute lymphoblastic leukemia.

The CDR3 loop is CASSLGGSLNEKLFF. DNA for the CDR3: TGTGCCAGCAGCTTAGGGGGGAGTCTGAATGAAAAACTGTTTTTT. The chain employs TRBV7-2 and TRBJ1-4, with D possibly TRBD1 on 5 matching bases. Trimming left V 1 base short and J 5 bases short, with 11 bases between. Per the germline V gene, CDR1 is SGHTA and CDR2 is FQGNSA. The CDR3 sequence is 15 residues long. Using reference TRBV7-2 and TRBJ1-4 for the parts outside the CDR3, the full variable domain is GAGVSQSPSNKVTEKGKDVELRCDPISGHTALYWYRQSLGQGLEFLIYFQGNSAPDKSGLPSDRFSAERTGGSVSTLTIQRTQQEDSAVYLCASSLGGSLNEKLFFGSGTQLSVL.